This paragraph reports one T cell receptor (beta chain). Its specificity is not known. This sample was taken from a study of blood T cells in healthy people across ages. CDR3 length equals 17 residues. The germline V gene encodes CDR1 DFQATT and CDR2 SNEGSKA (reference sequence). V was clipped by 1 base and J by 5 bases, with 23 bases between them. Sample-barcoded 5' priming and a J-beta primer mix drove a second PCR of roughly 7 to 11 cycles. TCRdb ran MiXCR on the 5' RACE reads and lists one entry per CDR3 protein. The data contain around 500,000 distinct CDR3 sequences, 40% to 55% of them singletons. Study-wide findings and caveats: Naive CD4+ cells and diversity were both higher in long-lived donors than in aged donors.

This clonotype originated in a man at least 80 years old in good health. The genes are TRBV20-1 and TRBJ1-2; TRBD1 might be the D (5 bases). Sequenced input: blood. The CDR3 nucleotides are TGCAGTGCTAGAGCTCAAGGGGACCCCCGAGGGCGGTATGGCTACACCTTC. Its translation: CSARAQGDPRGRYGYTF.